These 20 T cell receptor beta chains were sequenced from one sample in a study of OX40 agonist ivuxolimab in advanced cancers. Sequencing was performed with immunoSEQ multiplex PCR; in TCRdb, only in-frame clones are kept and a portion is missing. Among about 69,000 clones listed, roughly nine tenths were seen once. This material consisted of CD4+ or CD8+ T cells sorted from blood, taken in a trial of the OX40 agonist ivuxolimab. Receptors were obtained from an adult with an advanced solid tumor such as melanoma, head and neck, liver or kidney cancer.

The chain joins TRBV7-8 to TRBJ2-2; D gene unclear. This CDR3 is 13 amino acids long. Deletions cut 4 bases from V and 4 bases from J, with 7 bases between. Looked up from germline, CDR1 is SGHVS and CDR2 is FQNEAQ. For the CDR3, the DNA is TGTGCCAGCAGCTCCCCCGGCACCGGGGAGCTGTTTTTT. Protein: CASSSPGTGELFF.

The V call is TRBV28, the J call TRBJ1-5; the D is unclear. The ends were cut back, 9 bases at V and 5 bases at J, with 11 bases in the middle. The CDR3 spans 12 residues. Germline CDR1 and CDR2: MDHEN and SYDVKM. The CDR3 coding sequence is TGTGCCAGTTCAGGATCGCATCAGCCCCAGCATTTT. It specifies CASSGSHQPQHF.

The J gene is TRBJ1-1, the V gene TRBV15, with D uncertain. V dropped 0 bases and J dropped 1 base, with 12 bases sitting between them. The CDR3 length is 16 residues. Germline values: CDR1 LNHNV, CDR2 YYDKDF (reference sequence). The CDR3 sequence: CATSRDQGTANTEAFF. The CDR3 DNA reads TGTGCCACCAGCAGAGATCAAGGAACTGCGAACACTGAAGCTTTCTTT.

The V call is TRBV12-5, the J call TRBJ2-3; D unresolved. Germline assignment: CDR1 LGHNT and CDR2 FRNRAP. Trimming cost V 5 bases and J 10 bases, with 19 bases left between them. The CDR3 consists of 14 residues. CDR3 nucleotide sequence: TGTGCTAGTGGTATCACCCCTTTGGCATCCCCGCAGTATTTT. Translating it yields CASGITPLASPQYF.

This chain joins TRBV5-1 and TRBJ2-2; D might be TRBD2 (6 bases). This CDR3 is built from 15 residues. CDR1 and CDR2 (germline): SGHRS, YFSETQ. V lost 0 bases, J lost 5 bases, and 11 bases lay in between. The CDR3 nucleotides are TGCGCCAGCAGCTTGGTACGGGAGAGTACCGGGGAGCTGTTTTTT. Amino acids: CASSLVRESTGELFF.

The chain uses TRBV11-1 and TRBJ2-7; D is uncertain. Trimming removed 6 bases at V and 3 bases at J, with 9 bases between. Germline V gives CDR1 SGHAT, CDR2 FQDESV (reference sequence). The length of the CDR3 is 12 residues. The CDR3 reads CASSKDRYEQYF. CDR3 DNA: TGTGCCAGCAGTAAGGACCGCTACGAGCAGTACTTC.

CDR3 in amino acids: CASSQLLAGIYEQYF. The CDR3 DNA reads as TGCGCCAGCAGCCAATTACTAGCGGGAATATACGAGCAGTACTTC. The gene calls are TRBV4-1 and TRBJ2-7; 10 bases match TRBD2. V lost 2 bases to trimming and J lost 4 bases; unmatched junction nucleotides: 5. Germline V CDR1 and CDR2: MGHRA, YSYEKL. CDR3 size: 15 residues.

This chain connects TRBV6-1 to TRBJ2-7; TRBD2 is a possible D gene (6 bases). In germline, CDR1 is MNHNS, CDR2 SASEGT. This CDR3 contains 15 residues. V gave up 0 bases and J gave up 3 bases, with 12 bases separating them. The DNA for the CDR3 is TGTGCCAGCAGTGAAGCGGGACGGGGGAGCTACGAGCAGTACTTC. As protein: CASSEAGRGSYEQYF.

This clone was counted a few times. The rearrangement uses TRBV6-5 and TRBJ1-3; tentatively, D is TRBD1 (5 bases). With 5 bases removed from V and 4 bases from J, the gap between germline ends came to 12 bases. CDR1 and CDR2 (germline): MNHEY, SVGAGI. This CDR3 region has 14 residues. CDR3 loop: CASSRTTEGNTIYF. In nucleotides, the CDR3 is TGTGCCAGCAGTCGGACAACTGAGGGAAACACCATATATTTT.

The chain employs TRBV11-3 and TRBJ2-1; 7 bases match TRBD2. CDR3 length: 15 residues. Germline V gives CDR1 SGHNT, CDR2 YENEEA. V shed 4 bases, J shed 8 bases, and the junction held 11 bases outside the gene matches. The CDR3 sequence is CASSSSGLLIDEQFF. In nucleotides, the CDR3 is TGTGCCAGCAGCTCCTCGGGACTACTCATCGATGAGCAGTTCTTC.

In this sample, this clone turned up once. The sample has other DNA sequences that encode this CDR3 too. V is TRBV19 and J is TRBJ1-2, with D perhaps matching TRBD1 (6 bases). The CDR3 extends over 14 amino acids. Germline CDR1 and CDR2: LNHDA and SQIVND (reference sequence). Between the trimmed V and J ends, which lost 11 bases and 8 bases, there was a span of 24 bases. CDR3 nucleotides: TGTGCCTGTGGAGTAAGGGGGGGCCGTAGCGGCTACACCTTC. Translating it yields CACGVRGGRSGYTF. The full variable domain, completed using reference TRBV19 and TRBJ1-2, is DGGITQSPKYLFRKEGQNVTLSCEQNLNHDAMYWYRQDPGQGLRLIYYSQIVNDFQKGDIAEGYSVSREKKESFPLTVTSAQKNPTAFYLCACGVRGGRSGYTFGSGTRLTVV.

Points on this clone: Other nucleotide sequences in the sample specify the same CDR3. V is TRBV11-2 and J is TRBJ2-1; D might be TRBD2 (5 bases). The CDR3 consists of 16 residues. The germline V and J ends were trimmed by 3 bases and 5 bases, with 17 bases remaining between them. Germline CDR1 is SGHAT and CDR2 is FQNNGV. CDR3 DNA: TGTGCCAGCAGCTTCACAAGCGGAAGGACCCACAATGAGCAGTTCTTC. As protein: CASSFTSGRTHNEQFF.

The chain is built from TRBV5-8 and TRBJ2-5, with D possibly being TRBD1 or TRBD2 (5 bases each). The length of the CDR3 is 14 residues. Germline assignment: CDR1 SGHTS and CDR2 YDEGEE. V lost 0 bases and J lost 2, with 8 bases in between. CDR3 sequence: CASSLGGSQETQYF. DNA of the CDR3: TGTGCCAGCAGCTTGGGGGGGAGTCAAGAGACCCAGTACTTC. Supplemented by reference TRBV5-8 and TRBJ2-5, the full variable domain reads EAGVTQSPTHLIKTRGQQATLRCSPISGHTSVYWYQQALGLGLQFLLWYDEGEERNRGNFPPRFSGRQFPNYSSELNVNALELEDSALYLCASSLGGSQETQYFGPGTRLLVL.

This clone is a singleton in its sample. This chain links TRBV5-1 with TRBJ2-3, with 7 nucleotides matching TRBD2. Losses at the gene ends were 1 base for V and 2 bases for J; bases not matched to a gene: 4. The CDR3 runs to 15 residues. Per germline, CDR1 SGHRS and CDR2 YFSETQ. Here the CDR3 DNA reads TGCGCCAGCAGCTTGCCTAGCGGAGCCACAGATACGCAGTATTTT. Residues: CASSLPSGATDTQYF.

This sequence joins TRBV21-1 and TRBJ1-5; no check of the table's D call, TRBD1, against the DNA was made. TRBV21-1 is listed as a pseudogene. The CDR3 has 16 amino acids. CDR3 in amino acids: CASRKGALYSNQPQHF. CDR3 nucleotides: TGTGCCAGCAGGAAGGGGGCCCTTTATAGCAATCAGCCCCAGCATTTT.

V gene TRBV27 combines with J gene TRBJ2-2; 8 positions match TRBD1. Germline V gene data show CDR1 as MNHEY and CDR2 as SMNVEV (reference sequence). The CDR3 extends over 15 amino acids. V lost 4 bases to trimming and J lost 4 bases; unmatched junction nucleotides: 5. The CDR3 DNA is TGTGCCAGCAGTTCGCGGACAGGGTCCACCGGGGAGCTGTTTTTT. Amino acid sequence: CASSSRTGSTGELFF.

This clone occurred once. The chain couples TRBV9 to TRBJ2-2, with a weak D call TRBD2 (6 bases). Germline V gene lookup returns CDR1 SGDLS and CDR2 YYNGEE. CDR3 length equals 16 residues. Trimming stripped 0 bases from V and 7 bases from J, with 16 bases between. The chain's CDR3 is CASSVEGGGSGGELFF. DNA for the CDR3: TGTGCCAGCAGCGTAGAGGGCGGAGGGTCGGGCGGGGAGCTGTTTTTT. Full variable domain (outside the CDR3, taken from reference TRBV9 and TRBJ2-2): DSGVTQTPKHLITATGQRVTLRCSPRSGDLSVYWYQQSLDQGLQFLIQYYNGEERAKGNILERFSAQQFPDLHSELNLSSLELGDSALYFCASSVEGGGSGGELFFGEGSRLTVL.

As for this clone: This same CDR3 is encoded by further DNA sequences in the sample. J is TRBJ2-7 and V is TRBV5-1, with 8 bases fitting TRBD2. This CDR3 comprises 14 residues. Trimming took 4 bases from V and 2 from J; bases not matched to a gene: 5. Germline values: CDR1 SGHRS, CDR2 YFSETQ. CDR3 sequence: CASSTTSGPYEQYF. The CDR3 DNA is TGCGCCAGCAGCACAACTAGCGGCCCCTACGAGCAGTACTTC. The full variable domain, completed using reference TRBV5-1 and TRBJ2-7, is KAGVTQTPRYLIKTRGQQVTLSCSPISGHRSVSWYQQTPGQGLQFLFEYFSETQRNKGNFPGRFSGRQFSNSRSEMNVSTLELGDSALYLCASSTTSGPYEQYFGPGTRLTVT.

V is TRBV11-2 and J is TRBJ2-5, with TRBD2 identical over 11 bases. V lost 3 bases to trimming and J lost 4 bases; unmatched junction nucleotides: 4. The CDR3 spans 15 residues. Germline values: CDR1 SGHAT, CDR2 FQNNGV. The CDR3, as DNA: TGTGCCAGCAGCTTCACTAGCGGGAGTGGAGAGACCCAGTACTTC. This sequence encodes CASSFTSGSGETQYF.

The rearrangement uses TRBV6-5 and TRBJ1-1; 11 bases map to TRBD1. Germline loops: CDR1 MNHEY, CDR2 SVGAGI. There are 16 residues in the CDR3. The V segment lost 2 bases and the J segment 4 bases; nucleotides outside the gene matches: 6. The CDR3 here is CASSYATGTGGTEAFF. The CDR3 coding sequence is TGTGCCAGCAGTTACGCTACCGGGACAGGGGGCACTGAAGCTTTCTTT.